The rows below give T cell receptor beta chains drawn from one sample of a study of cytotoxic CD8 clonotypes in ibrutinib-treated CLL. Sequencing was performed with immunoSEQ multiplex PCR; in TCRdb, only in-frame clones are kept and a portion is missing. This repertoire shows about 11,000 clones, around three quarters found once; its top ten account for roughly 15%. The specimen comprised PBMCs, sampled at disease progression, from a patient treated with ibrutinib. The receptor source for this set is a human donor with chronic lymphocytic leukemia. CDR3s include the opening cysteine and the closing phenylalanine or tryptophan. Each record gives: V gene, clone size, D gene, J gene, CDR3 protein, CDR3 DNA. A D gene is named only where the DNA matches it firmly. Some rows mark clone size as missing; the rest say once, few, many or name a class of expanded clone.

TRBV6-5	.	.	TRBJ1-4	CASSRGGIGGEKLFF	TGTGCCAGCAGCCGGGGGGGGATCGGAGGTGAAAAACTGTTTTTT
TRBV6-1	.	.	TRBJ1-1	CASSEQGMDTEAFF	TGTGCCAGCAGTGAACAGGGCATGGACACTGAAGCTTTCTTT
TRBV7-3	.	.	TRBJ2-1	CASSLTGVSSEQFF	TGTGCCAGCAGCTTAACGGGAGTATCGAGTGAGCAGTTCTTC
TRBV9	.	TRBD2	TRBJ2-1	CASSDPVAGIYNEQFF	TGTGCCAGCAGCGACCCTGTAGCGGGAATCTACAATGAGCAGTTCTTC
TRBV7-3	.	.	TRBJ1-1	CASSLTGPSQAFF	TGTGCCAGCAGCTTAACCGGACCGTCCCAAGCTTTCTTT
TRBV11-2	.	TRBD2	TRBJ2-1	CASSQQREAYNEQFF	TGTGCCAGCAGCCAACAGCGGGAGGCCTACAATGAGCAGTTCTTC
TRBV5-1	.	.	TRBJ2-7	CASSLDSTYYEQYF	TGCGCCAGCAGCTTGGACAGCACCTACTACGAGCAGTACTTC
TRBV5-1	.	.	TRBJ2-1	CASRPTGSSYNEQFF	TGCGCCAGCAGGCCGACGGGGAGCTCCTACAATGAGCAGTTCTTC
TRBV11-2	.	.	TRBJ2-7	CASSWDGTYEQYF	TGTGCCAGCAGCTGGGACGGTACCTACGAGCAGTACTTC
TRBV6-6	once	.	TRBJ2-5	CASSYPLPQEETQYF	TGTGCCAGCAGTTACCCCCTCCCACAGGAAGAGACCCAGTACTTC
TRBV9	.	TRBD1	TRBJ1-2	CASSPSDRVYGYTF	TGTGCCAGCAGCCCGTCAGACAGGGTCTATGGCTACACCTTC
TRBV19	once	.	TRBJ2-3	CASSWGVGSRTDTQYF	TGTGCCAGTAGTTGGGGTGTCGGGAGCCGCACAGATACGCAGTATTTT
TRBV9	medium-sized	.	TRBJ2-5	CASSVGEAGKTQYF	TGTGCCAGCAGCGTAGGGGAGGCGGGAAAGACCCAGTACTTC
TRBV27	.	.	TRBJ2-7	CASTLSPWGTYEQYF	TGTGCCAGCACCCTATCTCCTTGGGGGACCTACGAGCAGTACTTC
TRBV7-3	.	TRBD2	TRBJ2-1	CASSLTGSGRPSSYNEQFF	TGTGCCAGCAGCTTAACCGGTAGCGGGAGGCCTAGCTCCTACAATGAGCAGTTCTTC
TRBV4-2	few	.	TRBJ1-5	CASSQDQAGAQHF	TGTGCCAGCAGCCAAGATCAGGCAGGGGCCCAGCATTTT
TRBV28	.	TRBD1	TRBJ2-7	CASSSAGTVAYEQYF	TGTGCCAGCAGTTCCGCCGGGACAGTAGCCTACGAGCAGTACTTC
TRBV5-4	.	TRBD1	TRBJ2-3	CASSRSGGSEDTQYF	TGTGCCAGCAGCCGGTCAGGGGGAAGTGAAGATACGCAGTATTTT
TRBV5-1	.	.	TRBJ2-2	CASSLREWNTGELFF	TGCGCCAGCAGCTTGCGGGAGTGGAACACCGGGGAGCTGTTTTTT
TRBV6-5	.	.	TRBJ2-4	CASSRENIQYF	TGTGCCAGCAGTCGAGAAAACATTCAGTACTTC
TRBV6-1	.	.	TRBJ2-5	CASSPGHTQETQYF	TGTGCCAGCAGTCCGGGACATACTCAAGAGACCCAGTACTTC
TRBV15	.	TRBD2	TRBJ2-1	CATSRDQRENNEQFF	TGTGCCACCAGCAGAGATCAGCGGGAAAACAATGAGCAGTTCTTC
TRBV5-1	once	.	TRBJ2-7	CASSLVSADSYEQYF	TGCGCCAGCAGCTTGGTGTCAGCCGACTCTTACGAGCAGTACTTC
TRBV5-1	.	.	TRBJ2-1	CASRPAGTSYNEQFF	TGCGCCAGCAGGCCCGCTGGGACCTCCTACAATGAGCAGTTCTTC
TRBV27	medium-sized	.	TRBJ1-5	CASSLGTKGNQPQHF	TGTGCCAGCAGTTTAGGCACTAAAGGCAATCAGCCCCAGCATTTT
TRBV7-9	.	.	TRBJ1-1	CASSLDRVVRTFF	TGTGCCAGCAGCTTAGACAGGGTAGTGAGGACTTTCTTT
TRBV30	.	.	TRBJ1-5	CAWRGAGAALSNQPQHF	TGTGCCTGGAGGGGGGCAGGGGCCGCCTTAAGCAATCAGCCCCAGCATTTT
TRBV2	.	.	TRBJ2-2	CASSERGWTGELFF	TGTGCCAGCAGTGAGCGGGGATGGACCGGGGAGCTGTTTTTT
TRBV29-1	.	TRBD2	TRBJ2-3	CSVEDNASGSDTQYF	TGCAGCGTTGAAGATAACGCTAGCGGCTCAGATACGCAGTATTTT
TRBV12-5	.	.	TRBJ1-4	CASGSPGGKLFF	TGTGCTAGTGGTTCCCCTGGGGGAAAACTGTTTTTT
TRBV5-1	.	TRBD2	TRBJ2-7	CASSLSGGATYEQYF	TGCGCCAGCAGCCTCAGCGGGGGGGCCACCTACGAGCAGTACTTC
TRBV5-6	few	.	TRBJ2-2	CASSWQGVTGELFF	TGTGCCAGCAGCTGGCAGGGAGTCACCGGGGAGCTGTTTTTT
TRBV7-2	.	TRBD2	TRBJ2-1	CASSLVASGEQFF	TGTGCCAGCAGCTTAGTGGCTAGCGGGGAGCAGTTCTTC
TRBV6-6	.	.	TRBJ1-1	CASSYPGADTEAFF	TGTGCCAGCAGTTACCCCGGGGCCGACACTGAAGCTTTCTTT
TRBV2	few	.	TRBJ1-1	CATKIPSNTEAFF	TGTGCCACAAAAATTCCCTCGAACACTGAAGCTTTCTTT
TRBV27	.	.	TRBJ1-3	CASDTPIPGQPSSGNTIYF	TGTGCCAGCGACACTCCGATCCCTGGACAGCCGAGCTCTGGAAACACCATATATTTT
TRBV30	.	TRBD2	TRBJ2-7	CALSRGGLSYEQYF	TGTGCCCTCTCCCGGGGGGGTCTCTCCTACGAGCAGTACTTC
TRBV11-2	.	.	TRBJ1-5	CASSLDGKRNQPQHF	TGTGCCAGCAGCTTAGATGGGAAGCGAAATCAGCCCCAGCATTTT
TRBV4-2	.	.	TRBJ2-7	CASSQSLSGAYEQYF	TGTGCCAGCAGCCAATCCTTAAGTGGGGCCTACGAGCAGTACTTC
TRBV6-1	.	.	TRBJ2-1	CASSRLGGGEQFF	TGTGCCAGCAGTAGGCTAGGTGGGGGAGAGCAGTTCTTC
TRBV29-1	.	TRBD2	TRBJ2-3	CSSLRPTSSTDTQYF	TGCAGTTCTCTGAGGCCGACTAGCTCGACAGATACGCAGTATTTT
TRBV28	.	.	TRBJ2-2	CASSLVGNTGELFF	TGTGCCAGCAGTTTAGTAGGGAACACCGGGGAGCTGTTTTTT
TRBV5-1	.	.	TRBJ1-2	CASSLEGNYGYTF	TGCGCCAGCAGCTTAGAGGGTAACTATGGCTACACCTTC
TRBV27	.	TRBD1	TRBJ2-3	CASKSRDRFYTQYF	TGTGCCAGCAAAAGCCGGGACAGATTTTATACGCAGTATTTT
TRBV27	.	.	TRBJ1-2	CASSFVGRENYGYTF	TGTGCCAGCAGTTTTGTGGGCAGGGAAAACTATGGCTACACCTTC
TRBV4-1	.	.	TRBJ1-3	CASSHGTGSGNTIYF	TGCGCCAGCAGCCACGGGACGGGCTCTGGAAACACCATATATTTT
TRBV4-1	.	TRBD2	TRBJ2-1	CASSQEVAGGPDSYNEQFF	TGCGCCAGCAGCCAAGAGGTAGCGGGGGGTCCCGATTCCTACAATGAGCAGTTCTTC
TRBV7-6	.	.	TRBJ1-6	CASSLGGIQGNSPLHF	TGTGCCAGCAGCTTAGGGGGGATTCAGGGGAATTCACCCCTCCACTTT
TRBV18	.	TRBD2	TRBJ2-7	CASSRTSGGSYEQYF	TGTGCCAGCTCTCGGACTAGCGGGGGGTCCTACGAGCAGTACTTC
TRBV5-6	once	.	TRBJ1-1	CASSNRGVAEAFF	TGTGCCAGCAGCAACCGGGGGGTAGCTGAAGCTTTCTTT
TRBV7-2	once	TRBD2	TRBJ2-2	CASSLKVRLALDTGELFF	TGTGCCAGCAGCTTAAAAGTGAGACTAGCTCTCGACACCGGGGAGCTGTTTTTT
TRBV7-2	.	.	TRBJ2-3	CASSPSRLADTQYF	TGTGCCAGCAGCCCATCACGCTTGGCAGATACGCAGTATTTT
TRBV4-1	.	.	TRBJ2-7	CASSRPDAGEQYF	TGCGCCAGCAGCCGCCCGGATGCGGGGGAGCAGTACTTC
TRBV25-1	few	.	TRBJ1-4	CASSEYRKLFF	TGTGCCAGCAGTGAATATCGAAAACTGTTTTTT